The 20 T cell receptor beta chains listed next were all sequenced from one sample in a study of shared clonotypes between healthy human individuals. Sequencing used immunoSEQ multiplex PCR; TCRdb keeps in-frame clones, though not all of them. Among 490,000 or so clones listed, 60% to 85% were seen once. The sample consisted of PBMCs. These receptors originate from a woman between 35 and 50 years old in good health. Some clones in this sample may be carry-over from other donors' samples.

The sample holds one count of this clone. The V call is TRBV28, the J call TRBJ2-1; no reliable D call. Germline CDR1 and CDR2: MDHEN and SYDVKM. CDR3 length: 12 amino acids. The ends were cut back, 3 bases at V and 7 bases at J, with 7 bases in the middle. This chain's CDR3 is CASSLGLNEQFF. For the CDR3, the DNA is TGTGCCAGCAGTTTGGGTCTGAATGAGCAGTTCTTC.

The rearrangement links TRBV6-5 to TRBJ2-1; TRBD1 agrees at 10 bases. The J segment lost 9 bases and the V segment lost 2 bases, leaving 4 bases of the junction unmatched. The CDR3 contains 14 residues. The germline V gene encodes CDR1 MNHEY and CDR2 SVGAGI. Here the CDR3 reads CASSYDRGPVEQFF. In nucleotides, the CDR3 is TGTGCCAGCAGTTACGACAGGGGGCCCGTTGAGCAGTTCTTC.

The chain carries TRBV18 and TRBJ2-7; 12 bases are shared with TRBD1. V lost 5 bases to trimming and J lost 5 bases; unmatched junction nucleotides: 7. CDR3 size: 15 residues. The germline gives CDR1 KGHSH, CDR2 LQKENI. The CDR3 DNA sequence: TGTGCCAGCTCAGCCGGGACAGGGGGCCTCGACGAGCAGTACTTC. Its protein is CASSAGTGGLDEQYF.

J is TRBJ2-7 and V is TRBV11-2; 9 bases map to TRBD2. V shed 5 bases, J shed 1 base, and the junction held 9 bases outside the gene matches. In germline, CDR1 is SGHAT, CDR2 FQNNGV. This CDR3 comprises 16 residues. CDR3 nucleotide sequence: TGTGCCAGCAGCGAGAGCCGGCTAGCGGGATCCTACGAGCAGTACTTC. Translated: CASSESRLAGSYEQYF.

The J gene is TRBJ2-2, the V gene TRBV4-3, with D perhaps assigned TRBD1 or TRBD2 (6 bases each). This CDR3 region has 15 residues. Germline CDR1 is LGHNA and CDR2 is YSLEER. The V end was cut by 4 bases, the J end by 5 bases, with 14 bases between. CDR3 sequence reads: CASSLGGLLTGELFF. DNA for the CDR3: TGCGCCAGCAGCCTGGGGGGCCTGTTAACCGGGGAGCTGTTTTTT.

As regards this clone: Other DNA sequences in the sample encode the same CDR3. V and J are TRBV30 and TRBJ2-5; perhaps TRBD1 as D (5 bases). Germline CDR1 GTSNPN, CDR2 SVGIG (reference sequence). Between the trimmed V and J ends, which lost 3 bases and 1 base, there was a span of 9 bases. CDR3 length: 13 amino acids. The CDR3 region has the DNA TGTGCCTGGAGCGTTGGGGCCCAAGAGACCCAGTACTTC. Encoded protein: CAWSVGAQETQYF.

This clone appeared a single time. The genes are TRBV2 and TRBJ1-5; 7 positions agree with TRBD1. This CDR3 comprises 14 residues. The trim removed 3 bases at V and 2 bases at J, leaving 1 base unmatched. The V gene's germline CDR1 is SNHLY and CDR2 FYNNEI. For the CDR3, the DNA is TGTGCCAGCAGTGACGACAGGGGCAATCAGCCCCAGCATTTT. This translates into CASSDDRGNQPQHF.

The rearrangement links TRBV27 to TRBJ2-7; TRBD2 matches at 8 bases. Germline trimming cut 3 bases from V and 0 bases from J; bases unmatched to any gene: 7. The germline V gene encodes CDR1 MNHEY and CDR2 SMNVEV (reference sequence). There are 16 residues in the CDR3. CDR3 sequence (DNA): TGTGCCAGCAGTTTTGGGGGCGGGAGGACCTCCTACGAGCAGTACTTC. It encodes CASSFGGGRTSYEQYF.

The V and J genes are TRBV7-8 and TRBJ2-1; D uncertain. The CDR3 runs 17 residues. Germline assignment: CDR1 SGHVS and CDR2 FQNEAQ. Trimming removed 1 base at V and 0 bases at J, with 13 bases between. For the CDR3, the DNA is TGTGCCAGCAGCTTAGAAGGGCCCCTGGACTCCTACAATGAGCAGTTCTTC. It encodes CASSLEGPLDSYNEQFF.

The chain combines TRBV28 with TRBJ1-5; D unclear. The germline V and J ends were trimmed by 4 bases and 7 bases, with 17 bases remaining between them. CDR3 length: 15 residues. CDR1 and CDR2 (germline): MDHEN, SYDVKM. The CDR3 protein is CASSYRQVFQQPQHF. CDR3 nucleotide sequence: TGTGCCAGCAGTTACAGACAAGTTTTTCAACAGCCCCAGCATTTT.

The chain carries TRBV9 and TRBJ1-2, with TRBD1 identical over 7 bases. The J segment lost 3 bases and the V segment lost 0 bases, leaving 17 bases of the junction unmatched. The length of the CDR3 is 19 residues. Germline lookup yields CDR1 SGDLS and CDR2 YYNGEE. In DNA form, the CDR3 reads TGTGCCAGCAGCGTAGCTACGGAGACGTGGGGACAGTCCCACTATGGCTACACCTTC. It yields the protein CASSVATETWGQSHYGYTF.

About this clone itself: A much bigger clone sits one base away, suggesting this may be a read error. Additional DNA sequences in this sample encode the identical CDR3. The rearrangement uses TRBV2 and TRBJ2-7; maybe TRBD1 (6 bases). The ends were cut back, 4 bases at V and 2 bases at J, with 6 bases in the middle. The V gene's germline CDR1 is SNHLY and CDR2 FYNNEI. The CDR3 runs to 12 residues. CDR3 residues: CASSGTAYEQYF. The CDR3 bases are TGTGCCAGCAGTGGGACAGCCTACGAGCAGTACTTC.

The chain employs TRBV28 and TRBJ1-5; D is uncertain. Trimming shortened V by 2 bases and J by 2 bases, and 16 bases separated the two germline ends. The CDR3 runs to 17 residues. Germline V gives CDR1 MDHEN, CDR2 SYDVKM. The CDR3 nucleotides read TGTGCCAGCAGTTTAACTTTGGGGTTAACGGGCAATCAGCCCCAGCATTTT. Translation gives CASSLTLGLTGNQPQHF. The variable domain in full, completed from reference TRBV28 and TRBJ1-5, reads DVKVTQSSRYLVKRTGEKVFLECVQDMDHENMFWYRQDPGLGLRLIYFSYDVKMKEKGDIPEGYSVSREKKERFSLILESASTNQTSMYLCASSLTLGLTGNQPQHFGDGTRLSIL.

V and J are TRBV6-1 and TRBJ2-5; 9 nucleotides line up with TRBD2. V shed 8 bases and J 3 bases; nucleotides not matched to a gene: 10. Germline-derived CDR1 and CDR2 are MNHNS and SASEGT. This CDR3 is built from 15 residues. The chain's CDR3 is CASGQLVAGEETQYF. Here the CDR3 DNA reads TGTGCCAGCGGGCAGTTGGTAGCGGGAGAAGAGACCCAGTACTTC.

This clone turned up a few times. CDR3 nucleotide sequence: TGTGCCAGCAGTCACGGATACAATGAGCAGTTCTTC. It translates to CASSHGYNEQFF. V gene TRBV11-1 combines with J gene TRBJ2-1; D gene ambiguous. Deletions cut 6 bases from V and 4 bases from J, with 7 bases between. This CDR3 spans 12 amino acids. Germline V CDR1 and CDR2: SGHAT, FQDESV (reference sequence).

This clone was counted at least ten times. Additional DNA sequences in this sample encode the identical CDR3. The DNA of the CDR3 is TGTGCCTGGAGACCCCCTGGACAGAACTATGGCTACACCTTC. Its protein is CAWRPPGQNYGYTF. The chain carries TRBV30 and TRBJ1-2; D is possibly TRBD1 (6 bases). There are 14 residues in the CDR3. Germline V gene sequence: CDR1 GTSNPN, CDR2 SVGIG (reference sequence). V was cut by 3 bases and J by 2 bases, with 13 bases left in between.

The chain is built from TRBV30 and TRBJ1-2; TRBD1 aligns across 8 bases. J was trimmed by 2 bases and V by 3 bases; bases with no gene match: 5. Germline loops: CDR1 GTSNPN, CDR2 SVGIG (reference sequence). The CDR3 sequence is 14 residues long. CDR3: CAWRNRGMNYGYTF. The CDR3 bases are TGTGCCTGGAGAAACAGGGGGATGAACTATGGCTACACCTTC.

This chain joins TRBV29-1 and TRBJ1-2; D possibly corresponds to TRBD1 (5 bases). CDR1 and CDR2 from the germline V gene are SQVTM and ANQGSEA. The CDR3 runs to 11 residues. Trimming cost V 8 bases and J 4 bases, with 11 bases left between them. The CDR3 nucleotides are TGCAGCCTCGGACACAGCTATGGCTACACCTTC. Encoded protein: CSLGHSYGYTF.

This clone occurred once. This chain connects TRBV19 to TRBJ2-3; perhaps TRBD2 as D (6 bases). V gave up 6 bases and J gave up 5 bases, with 18 bases separating them. The V gene's germline CDR1 is LNHDA and CDR2 SQIVND (reference sequence). The CDR3 loop spans 15 amino acids. The CDR3 coding sequence is TGTGCCAGTAGGATCGGGACTCGACTCGTAGATACGCAGTATTTT. Its protein product is CASRIGTRLVDTQYF.

The J gene is TRBJ2-5, the V gene TRBV2; the D gene is possibly TRBD2 (6 bases). CDR1 and CDR2 (germline): SNHLY, FYNNEI. The CDR3 runs 15 residues. V lost 0 bases to trimming and J lost 5 bases, with 13 bases between them. In DNA form, the CDR3 reads TGTGCCAGCAGTGAAGCGTTAAGGGAGGTGGAGACCCAGTACTTC. Translation: CASSEALREVETQYF.